The T cell receptor beta chain under discussion was sequenced for a study of blood T cell repertoires in COVID-19. At the level of the study: COVID-19 samples collected from the United States, Italy and Spain covered acute and convalescent phases. T cells, B-cell-depleted T cells, or PBMCs supplied cDNA or gDNA.

Study processing details: Reference gene primers were amplified, and this amplification served to estimate nucleated cell counts. TCRdb's copy holds only in-frame clones and misses some; the assay was immunoSEQ multiplex PCR. The DNA was the basis for D and trimming; V, J and clone size are from that table. The table lists roughly 150,000 clones, roughly 91% of them singletons, with 2.5% to 3.5% in the top ten. The V gene's germline CDR1 is LNHDA and CDR2 SQIVND (reference sequence). This CDR3 is built from 14 residues. V lost 4 bases and J lost 5; bases outside the gene matches: 5. V and J are TRBV19 and TRBJ2-3; 8 bases match TRBD2. The clonotype originates from a man aged 60 to 75 with active or convalescent COVID-19. Sequenced input: peripheral blood. CDR3 amino acids: CASSSSGGLDTQYF. The CDR3 bases are TGTGCCAGTAGTAGCAGCGGGGGTCTAGATACGCAGTATTTT.